This TCR beta chain was captured in a study of human thymus T cells. Study outcomes and limitations: Highly overlapping thymic repertoires among unrelated individuals were reported in related research.

The thymus was resected at corrective cardiac surgery. Healthy Finnish infants undergoing corrective surgery for congenital heart defects were used as donors. The CDR3 is made up of 12 amino acids. CDR1 and CDR2 from the germline V gene are SGHVS and FNYEAQ. Trimming removed 2 bases at V and 2 bases at J, with 3 bases between. Sequencing was performed with immunoSEQ multiplex PCR; in TCRdb, only in-frame clones are kept and a portion is missing. This table holds more than 70,000 clones, just over 95% found once. On this clone: Its target is unknown.

Material: thymus tissue. The V call is TRBV7-6, the J call TRBJ2-5, with D unclear. The sequence was obtained from a boy under three years old with a congenital heart defect but otherwise immunologically healthy. CDR3 sequence reads: CASSLLQETQYF. Here the CDR3 DNA reads TGTGCCAGCAGCTTACTACAAGAGACCCAGTACTTC.